Following are 18 T cell receptor beta chains from one sample sequenced in a study of blood T cell repertoires in COVID-19. Sequencing was performed with immunoSEQ multiplex PCR; in TCRdb, only in-frame clones are kept and a portion is missing. The table shows fewer than 350,000 clones, with 70% to 90% occurring only once. The sequenced sample was PBMCs or T cells enriched from blood (not recorded which). The receptors originated from a woman aged 55-75 years in a cohort exposed to, infected with or recovered from COVID-19 (not recorded which).

The V and J genes are TRBV30 and TRBJ2-1; 10 bases fit TRBD2. This CDR3 contains 14 residues. The V gene's germline CDR1 is GTSNPN and CDR2 SVGIG (reference sequence). Trimming at V came to 2 bases and at J to 6 bases, leaving 4 bases not matched to a gene. The CDR3 region is CAWSHLAGVNEQFF. The CDR3 nucleotides read TGTGCCTGGAGTCATCTAGCGGGAGTCAATGAGCAGTTCTTC. Filled out from reference TRBV30 and TRBJ2-1, the complete variable domain reads SQTIHQWPATLVQPVGSPLSLECTVEGTSNPNLYWYRQAAGRGLQLLFYSVGIGQISSEVPQNLSASRPQDRQFILSSKKLLLSDSGFYLCAWSHLAGVNEQFFGPGTRLTVL.

The chain carries TRBV6-1 and TRBJ1-2, with 7 positions matching TRBD1. In germline, CDR1 is MNHNS, CDR2 SASEGT. The CDR3 sequence is 14 residues long. V lost 2 bases to trimming and J lost 10 bases; unmatched junction nucleotides: 10. CDR3 loop: CASSERGRGSAYTF. CDR3 DNA sequence: TGTGCCAGCAGTGAAAGGGGGCGCGGTAGTGCCTACACCTTC.

The CDR3 region has the DNA TGTGCCAGCAGCTCTGAGGCCCTCGGGGGCACAGATACGCAGTATTTT. Protein sequence: CASSSEALGGTDTQYF. The chain uses TRBV7-9 and TRBJ2-3, with D perhaps matching TRBD2 (5 bases). The germline gives CDR1 SEHNR, CDR2 FQNEAQ (reference sequence). The CDR3 has 16 amino acids. The V and J ends lost 4 bases and 1 base respectively, with 15 bases between them.

This clone was picked up one time. The chain carries TRBV28 and TRBJ1-1; tentatively, D is TRBD1 (6 bases). This CDR3 region has 15 residues. Germline CDR1 is MDHEN and CDR2 is SYDVKM. Trimming took 6 bases from V and 3 from J, leaving 17 bases between them. CDR3 amino acids: CASSPQGLPDTEAFF. CDR3 coding DNA: TGTGCCAGCAGCCCTCAGGGGCTACCGGACACTGAAGCTTTCTTT.

The chain joins TRBV5-1 to TRBJ2-7, with 11 bases aligning to TRBD1. Germline-derived CDR1 and CDR2 are SGHRS and YFSETQ. Losses at the gene ends were 2 bases for V and 5 bases for J; bases not matched to a gene: 6. The CDR3 is 15 residues long. CDR3 DNA: TGCGCCAGCAGCTTTTTCGGACAGGGGGCCAACGAGCAGTACTTC. As protein: CASSFFGQGANEQYF.

The chain couples TRBV5-4 to TRBJ1-2; 7 nucleotides align to TRBD1. This CDR3 has 15 residues. V shed 5 bases and J 0 bases; nucleotides not matched to a gene: 7. Germline V CDR1 and CDR2: SGHNT, YYREEE (reference sequence). Here the CDR3 DNA reads TGTGCCAGCAGTTCAAGGGACAGTTCTAACTATGGCTACACCTTC. Translating gives CASSSRDSSNYGYTF.

The gene calls are TRBV2 and TRBJ2-5; TRBD2 aligns across 11 bases. The CDR3 totals 15 residues. Per germline, CDR1 SNHLY and CDR2 FYNNEI. V dropped 6 bases and J dropped 8; count of bases not matched to a gene: 11. The CDR3 sequence: CASRSASGRRDTQYF. As DNA, the CDR3 is TGTGCCAGCAGAAGTGCTAGCGGGAGGAGGGATACCCAGTACTTC.

The chain has TRBV30 and TRBJ2-7, with 12 bases fitting TRBD2. Looked up from germline, CDR1 is GTSNPN and CDR2 is SVGIG (reference sequence). V lost 6 bases to trimming and J lost 3 bases; unmatched junction nucleotides: 12. This CDR3 region has 16 residues. The DNA of the CDR3 is TGTGCCTGCATACACTCTAGCGGGAGGGTCCTCTACGAGCAGTACTTC. This encodes CACIHSSGRVLYEQYF.

This clone was picked up a small number of times. This chain links TRBV28 with TRBJ1-4; D is perhaps TRBD1 (5 bases). With 6 bases removed from V and 8 bases from J, the gap between germline ends came to 16 bases. The CDR3 is 14 amino acids. Germline CDR1 reads MDHEN; CDR2 reads SYDVKM. Here the CDR3 DNA reads TGTGCCAGCAGCAGCCAGGGTTTAGGAGAAAAACTGTTTTTT. Its protein product is CASSSQGLGEKLFF.

The chain joins TRBV25-1 to TRBJ1-4, with D maybe TRBD1 (6 bases). The CDR3 spans 13 residues. Germline lookup yields CDR1 MGHDK and CDR2 SYGVNS. Trimming removed 0 bases at V and 13 bases at J, with 12 bases between. The CDR3 here is CASSEYSGRGLFF. The CDR3 DNA sequence: TGTGCCAGCAGTGAATATTCGGGCAGGGGACTGTTTTTT.

The gene calls are TRBV7-6 and TRBJ2-4; 7 bases agree with TRBD2. CDR3 length equals 16 residues. J gave up 1 base and V 4 bases, and 7 bases lay outside the gene matches. Germline assignment: CDR1 SGHVS and CDR2 FNYEAQ. The CDR3 DNA sequence: TGTGCCAGCAGCTCGGGCCCCGGGAGGGCCAAAAACATTCAGTACTTC. Its translation is CASSSGPGRAKNIQYF.

V is TRBV11-2 and J is TRBJ2-2; 10 positions agree with TRBD2. Trimming at V came to 4 bases and at J to 5 bases, leaving 10 bases not matched to a gene. This CDR3 spans 17 amino acids. Germline CDR1 reads SGHAT; CDR2 reads FQNNGV. The DNA of the CDR3 is TGTGCCAGCAGCTCGAATACTCCTAGCGGGAGTACCGGGGAGCTGTTTTTT. This encodes CASSSNTPSGSTGELFF.

The chain is built from TRBV6-2 or TRBV6-3 and TRBJ2-7; 7 nucleotides match TRBD1. Trimming took 4 bases from V and 3 from J; bases not matched to a gene: 6. The CDR3 sequence is 14 residues long. Germline lookup yields CDR1 MNHEY and CDR2 SVGEGT. CDR3 protein: CASSSGTAFYEQYF. In nucleotides, the CDR3 is TGTGCCAGCAGTTCCGGGACAGCATTCTACGAGCAGTACTTC.

The chain has TRBV2 and TRBJ2-2, with 9 positions matching TRBD1. The V and J ends lost 6 bases and 1 base, in that order; junction bases with no gene match: 3. The CDR3 has 15 residues. Germline-derived CDR1 and CDR2 are SNHLY and FYNNEI. The CDR3 is CASREDRGNTGELFF. The CDR3 DNA reads as TGTGCCAGCAGGGAGGACAGGGGGAACACCGGGGAGCTGTTTTTT. The full variable domain, with the rest looked up from reference TRBV2 and TRBJ2-2, is EPEVTQTPSHQVTQMGQEVILRCVPISNHLYFYWYRQILGQKVEFLVSFYNNEISEKSEIFDDQFSVERPDGSNFTLKIRSTKLEDSAMYFCASREDRGNTGELFFGEGSRLTVL.

V and J are TRBV28 and TRBJ2-5, with 7 bases identical to TRBD1. This CDR3 is 17 amino acids long. Germline lookup yields CDR1 MDHEN and CDR2 SYDVKM. The junction had 8 bases not matched to a gene; V was cut back by 0 bases and J by 1 base. This CDR3 reads CASSLWPGTVSQETQYF. The CDR3 DNA reads TGTGCCAGCAGTTTATGGCCAGGGACAGTCTCCCAAGAGACCCAGTACTTC.

In DNA, the CDR3 is TGTGCCAGCCCTAGCGGGAGAGTTTCGGATGAGCAGTTCTTC. Protein sequence: CASPSGRVSDEQFF. The J gene is TRBJ2-1, the V gene TRBV21-1; the D call TRBD2 from the table was never checked on the DNA. TRBV21-1 is marked as a pseudogene. The CDR3 is made up of 14 amino acids.

This chain connects TRBV28 to TRBJ2-3; maybe TRBD1 (7 bases). The CDR3 contains 15 residues. Trimming pared 3 bases from V and 1 base from J, leaving 11 bases between. The germline CDR1 and CDR2 sequences are MDHEN and SYDVKM. This CDR3 reads CASSFTGEGTDTQYF. The CDR3 nucleotides read TGTGCCAGCAGTTTCACAGGGGAGGGCACAGATACGCAGTATTTT. Full variable domain (remainder filled in from reference TRBV28 and TRBJ2-3): DVKVTQSSRYLVKRTGEKVFLECVQDMDHENMFWYRQDPGLGLRLIYFSYDVKMKEKGDIPEGYSVSREKKERFSLILESASTNQTSMYLCASSFTGEGTDTQYFGPGTRLTVL.

The chain has TRBV7-2 and TRBJ2-1; 7 bases line up with TRBD2. Germline CDR1 and CDR2: SGHTA and FQGNSA. J gave up 7 bases and V 1 base, and 4 bases lay outside the gene matches. This CDR3 comprises 14 residues. The CDR3 sequence is CASSLGLAANEQFF. The CDR3 DNA follows: TGTGCCAGCAGCTTAGGACTAGCTGCGAATGAGCAGTTCTTC.